The 15 T cell receptor beta chains reported below all come from one sample, sequenced in a study of vaccination effects on CD4 cells after COVID-19. No cognate antigen is known for these TCRs. This table comes from immunoSEQ multiplex PCR, and its TCRdb copy is limited to in-frame clones, with some not included. The data hold about 58,000 clones, with more than 60% observed a single time. Having been cultured for less than 13 days, the cells underwent CD4+ T cell isolation. Sequenced here: CD4+ T cells from PBMCs cultured without peptide, sampled before COVID-19 vaccination. The source is a human donor who received a COVID-19 vaccine.

This clone showed up just once. This chain links TRBV7-2 with TRBJ2-1, with D possibly TRBD1 on 6 matching bases. Trimming shortened V by 1 base and J by 6 bases, and 13 bases separated the two germline ends. The CDR3 has 15 residues. Germline-derived CDR1 and CDR2 are SGHTA and FQGNSA. The CDR3, as DNA: TGTGCCAGCAGCTTAGAAGGACAGATCCCCAATGAGCAGTTCTTC. This gives the protein CASSLEGQIPNEQFF.

The chain employs TRBV11-2 and TRBJ1-1, with D maybe TRBD1 (6 bases). V lost 4 bases to trimming and J lost 4 bases, with 13 bases between them. In germline, CDR1 is SGHAT, CDR2 FQNNGV. This CDR3 has 14 amino acids. The CDR3 spells CASSSTGLGTEAFF. The CDR3 DNA is TGTGCCAGCAGCTCAACAGGGCTAGGCACTGAAGCTTTCTTT. Together with reference TRBV11-2 and TRBJ1-1, the CDR3 gives the full variable domain: EAGVAQSPRYKIIEKRQSVAFWCNPISGHATLYWYQQILGQGPKLLIQFQNNGVVDDSQLPKDRFSAERLKGVDSTLKIQPAKLEDSAVYLCASSSTGLGTEAFFGQGTRLTVV.

The chain joins TRBV12-3 or TRBV12-4 to TRBJ1-2; D remains unclear. The ends were cut back, 3 bases at V and 10 bases at J, with 9 bases in the middle. CDR3 size: 11 residues. The CDR3 DNA sequence: TGTGCCAGCAGTTTGGGTAGGGCCTACACCTTC. It translates to CASSLGRAYTF.

The V and J genes are TRBV5-1 and TRBJ2-2, with a tentative D call TRBD2 (5 bases). The CDR3 is 15 residues long. Germline CDR1 is SGHRS and CDR2 is YFSETQ. V was shortened by 1 base and J by 5 bases, with 12 bases between the two germline ends. Here the CDR3 DNA reads TGCGCCAGCAGCTTGAGCGGCCCTACGACCGGGGAGCTGTTTTTT. Translating gives CASSLSGPTTGELFF.

The chain is built from TRBV2 and TRBJ1-2; no firm D call. The CDR3 is 13 amino acids. The germline V gene has CDR1 SNHLY and CDR2 FYNNEI. V dropped 3 bases and J dropped 2 bases, with 7 bases sitting between them. The CDR3 here is CASSENSNYGYTF. CDR3 bases: TGTGCCAGCAGTGAGAACAGCAACTATGGCTACACCTTC.

V is TRBV6-6 and J is TRBJ2-1, with 8 bases fitting TRBD2. This CDR3 region has 14 residues. V dropped 8 bases and J dropped 6; count of bases not matched to a gene: 9. Germline values: CDR1 MNHNY, CDR2 SVGAGI (reference sequence). The CDR3: CASGGTSGANEQFF. The DNA of the CDR3 is TGTGCCAGCGGCGGAACTAGCGGTGCCAATGAGCAGTTCTTC.

CDR3 residues: CAWSVNMDSPLHF. In DNA form, the CDR3 reads TGTGCCTGGAGTGTAAATATGGATTCACCCCTCCACTTT. This chain links TRBV30 with TRBJ1-6; D is unresolved. This CDR3 region has 13 residues. Germline V gene lookup returns CDR1 GTSNPN and CDR2 SVGIG (reference sequence). V lost 0 bases and J 8 bases, leaving 8 bases between the germline ends. The complete variable domain, with remaining parts taken from reference TRBV30 and TRBJ1-6, reads SQTIHQWPATLVQPVGSPLSLECTVEGTSNPNLYWYRQAAGRGLQLLFYSVGIGQISSEVPQNLSASRPQDRQFILSSKKLLLSDSGFYLCAWSVNMDSPLHFGNGTRLTVT.

The chain links TRBV7-3 to TRBJ2-1; 7 nucleotides match TRBD1. The V segment lost 2 bases and the J segment 8 bases; nucleotides outside the gene matches: 9. Germline V gives CDR1 SGHTA, CDR2 FQGTGA. CDR3 size: 15 residues. The CDR3 spells CASSLDRVTFHEQFF. CDR3 sequence (DNA): TGTGCCAGCAGCTTAGACAGGGTTACGTTCCATGAGCAGTTCTTC.

The rearrangement uses TRBV5-4 and TRBJ2-6, with a weak D call TRBD2 (6 bases). The V end was cut by 6 bases, the J end by 1 base, with 11 bases between. The germline V gene encodes CDR1 SGHNT and CDR2 YYREEE (reference sequence). The CDR3 spans 15 residues. CDR3 in amino acids: CASTPRESGANVLTF. The CDR3, as DNA: TGTGCCAGCACCCCACGGGAGTCTGGGGCCAACGTCCTGACTTTC.

The chain combines TRBV6-5 with TRBJ1-5; a weak D match, TRBD1 (5 bases). Trimming stripped 4 bases from V and 6 bases from J, with 13 bases between. Germline CDR1 MNHEY, CDR2 SVGAGI. CDR3 length: 14 residues. The CDR3 sequence: CASSSGGDGQPQHF. CDR3 bases: TGTGCCAGCAGTTCGGGAGGGGACGGTCAGCCCCAGCATTTT.

This clone was counted a few times. The gene calls are TRBV5-1 and TRBJ2-1; tentative D call: TRBD2 (6 bases). This CDR3 is 16 amino acids long. Between the trimmed V and J ends, which lost 6 bases and 7 bases, there was a span of 23 bases. Germline CDR1 reads SGHRS; CDR2 reads YFSETQ. The CDR3 DNA is TGCGCCAGCACCCGTAATCCGGGACTCATGACAAATGAGCAGTTCTTC. Protein product: CASTRNPGLMTNEQFF.

This clone has only one observation. The gene calls are TRBV6-5 and TRBJ1-1; TRBD1 might be the D (5 bases). Germline values: CDR1 MNHEY, CDR2 SVGAGI. The CDR3 is 13 residues long. Trimming cost V 8 bases and J 2 bases, with 12 bases left between them. Here the CDR3 DNA reads TGTGCCAGCCAACGAGGGACCAACACTGAAGCTTTCTTT. Its protein is CASQRGTNTEAFF.

This sequence joins TRBV10-1 and TRBJ2-7, with 8 bases identical to TRBD2. CDR3 length equals 15 residues. The ends lost 3 bases at V and 6 bases at J; junction bases unmatched: 10. CDR1 is WNHNN, CDR2 SYGVQD, per germline (reference sequence). CDR3 protein: CASSDLLPGGVEQYV. DNA for the CDR3: TGCGCCAGCAGTGACCTCCTCCCCGGGGGGGTCGAGCAGTACGTC.

This clone is medium-sized by share. The chain uses TRBV6-1 and TRBJ1-5; D is possibly TRBD1 (5 bases). Trimming removed 4 bases at V and 2 bases at J, with 21 bases between. Germline CDR1 MNHNS, CDR2 SASEGT. CDR3 size: 18 residues. CDR3 DNA sequence: TGTGCCAGCAGTGCCATCTATAACTCGGGACCGGGCAATCAGCCCCAGCATTTT. This translates into CASSAIYNSGPGNQPQHF.

The chain joins TRBV12-3 or TRBV12-4 to TRBJ1-1; D possibly corresponds to TRBD1 (5 bases). This CDR3 region has 13 residues. Trimming stripped 3 bases from V and 5 bases from J, with 10 bases between. The CDR3 protein is CASSFLQGTEAFF. CDR3 bases: TGTGCCAGCAGTTTTTTGCAGGGAACTGAAGCTTTCTTT.